The 29 T cell receptor beta chains below come from one sample, sequenced in a study of blood T cells in healthy people across ages. A second PCR, run for about 7 to 11 cycles, used a sample-barcoded 5' primer plus a J-beta primer mix. A single record per CDR3 protein comes from TCRdb applying MiXCR to the 5' RACE reads. The sample records 550,000 to 750,000 distinct CDR3 sequences, roughly 21% being singletons. The sequenced sample was blood. The receptors were sampled from a man between 70 and 80 years old in good health.

The V call is TRBV3-1, the J call TRBJ1-1; D remains ambiguous. Trimming took off 0 bases at V and 3 bases at J, with 11 bases between the two ends. The CDR3 length is 15 residues. Germline lookup yields CDR1 LGHDT and CDR2 YNNKEL (reference sequence). Here the CDR3 reads CASSQDPDSHTEAFF. CDR3 in DNA: TGTGCCAGCAGCCAAGATCCAGACTCACACACTGAAGCTTTCTTT.

This clonotype has more than one count but fewer than ten. The J gene is TRBJ1-3, the V gene TRBV29-1, with TRBD1 identical over 10 bases. The CDR3 sequence is 11 residues long. V shed 7 bases and J 7 bases; nucleotides not matched to a gene: 1. Per the germline V gene, CDR1 is SQVTM and CDR2 is ANQGSEA. CDR3 nucleotide sequence: TGCAGCGCGGGACAGGGGAACACCATATATTTT. This translates into CSAGQGNTIYF.

This clonotype was recorded a few times. The chain combines TRBV20-1 with TRBJ2-1, with D possibly matching TRBD2 (7 bases). The germline CDR1 and CDR2 sequences are DFQATT and SNEGSKA (reference sequence). Trimming stripped 7 bases from V and 4 bases from J, with 23 bases between. The length of the CDR3 is 16 residues. CDR3 DNA sequence: TGCAGTGTAAGGGGGGGCGCGGAGTTAGCATACAATGAGCAGTTCTTC. It is translated as CSVRGGAELAYNEQFF.

Only a few counts were recorded for this clonotype. This chain links TRBV20-1 with TRBJ2-6, with 7 bases aligning to TRBD2. This CDR3 region has 18 residues. The germline gives CDR1 DFQATT, CDR2 SNEGSKA (reference sequence). Unmatched junction bases numbered 11, after V lost 3 bases and J lost 0 bases. The CDR3 protein is CSASRGAGQFSGANVLTF. As DNA, the CDR3 is TGCAGTGCTAGTAGGGGAGCGGGGCAATTCTCTGGGGCCAACGTCCTGACTTTC.

In its sample, this clonotype was seen once. The J gene is TRBJ2-5, the V gene TRBV29-1; 11 bases agree with TRBD2. The DNA end is more similar to TRBJ2-7, so the J call may be wrong. Germline CDR1 and CDR2: SQVTM and ANQGSEA. The CDR3 contains 13 residues. The CDR3 region is CSVDLAGGYEQYF. The CDR3 DNA follows: TGCAGCGTTGATCTAGCGGGGGGCTACGAGCAGTACTTC.

The chain employs TRBV12-3 or TRBV12-4 and TRBJ1-1, with D unresolved. CDR3 length: 16 amino acids. V was pared by 1 base and J by 1 base, with 13 bases between. CDR3 loop: CASSLGFATGNTEAFF. The CDR3 DNA sequence: TGTGCCAGCAGTTTAGGATTTGCAACCGGGAACACTGAAGCTTTCTTT.

This clonotype occurred a few times. CDR3 loop: CASSSPHGLAIADTQYF. CDR3 sequence (DNA): TGTGCCAGCAGCTCACCACATGGACTAGCGATAGCAGATACGCAGTATTTT. The chain couples TRBV13 to TRBJ2-3, with TRBD2 matching 9 bases. The CDR3 runs to 17 residues. The V gene end was trimmed by 4 bases and the J gene end by 4 bases; junction bases not matched to a gene: 12. Germline CDR1 PRHDT, CDR2 FYEKMQ (reference sequence). The full variable domain, in which reference TRBV13 and TRBJ2-3 provide the parts outside the CDR3, is AAGVIQSPRHLIKEKRETATLKCYPIPRHDTVYWYQQGPGQDPQFLISFYEKMQSDKGSIPDRFSAQQFSDYHSELNMSSLELGDSALYFCASSSPHGLAIADTQYFGPGTRLTVL.

V gene TRBV7-6 combines with J gene TRBJ2-6; maybe TRBD2 (5 bases). The V gene lost 5 bases and the J gene lost 2 bases, with 19 bases spanning the gap. CDR1 is SGHVS, CDR2 FNYEAQ, per germline. The CDR3 extends over 18 amino acids. The CDR3 reads CASSPGRRILTGANVLTF. The DNA for the CDR3 is TGTGCCAGCAGCCCAGGACGGAGGATATTGACTGGGGCCAACGTCCTGACTTTC.

On this clonotype: One end of the junction fails to match germline, which may point to a read error. J is TRBJ2-7 and V is TRBV25-1; perhaps TRBD1 as D (5 bases). This CDR3 spans 15 amino acids. The germline gives CDR1 MGHDK, CDR2 SYGVNS. The CDR3 protein is CASSSLGEGSYGQYF. In DNA, the CDR3 is TGTGCCAGCAGTAGTCTAGGGGAAGGGTCCTACGGGCAGTACTTC.

In its sample, this clonotype was seen a few times. The junction does not match germline at one end; this may be a read error. The chain recombines TRBV10-3 with TRBJ2-5; 7 nucleotides line up with TRBD2. The J call may be mistaken, given a closer DNA end match to TRBJ2-7. The CDR3 is 16 residues long. CDR1 and CDR2 from the germline V gene are ENHRY and SYGVKD. The CDR3 region has the DNA TGTGCCACCAGTGAGCCCGGACTAGTTGCCGGTAACGAGCAGTACTTC. This gives the protein CATSEPGLVAGNEQYF.

The sample holds many counts of this clonotype. This rearrangement joins TRBV12-3 or TRBV12-4 to TRBJ1-4; D unclear. The CDR3 loop spans 13 amino acids. V dropped 2 bases and J dropped 7 bases, with 8 bases sitting between them. The CDR3 region is CASSLSGVEKLFF. The CDR3 DNA reads TGTGCCAGCAGTTTATCCGGAGTTGAAAAACTGTTTTTT.

The rearrangement links TRBV3-1 to TRBJ2-7, with no clear D. The germline gives CDR1 LGHDT, CDR2 YNNKEL (reference sequence). The CDR3 consists of 14 residues. V was pared by 2 bases and J by 4 bases, with 12 bases between. CDR3 nucleotide sequence: TGTGCCAGCAGCCAAATGGAAGCGACTTACGAGCAGTACTTC. Translating gives CASSQMEATYEQYF.

The CDR3 here is CASSLGGIGGTQYF. Here the CDR3 DNA reads TGTGCCAGCAGTTTGGGAGGGATCGGAGGGACCCAGTACTTC. The rearrangement uses TRBV28 and TRBJ2-5; 7 bases agree with TRBD2. The CDR3 is 14 amino acids. Germline V lookup: CDR1 MDHEN, CDR2 SYDVKM. The J segment lost 7 bases and the V segment lost 3 bases, leaving 8 bases of the junction unmatched.

This clonotype occurred a few times. The rearrangement uses TRBV7-3 and TRBJ2-5; possible D gene TRBD2, 7 bases. The DNA end favors TRBJ2-1, so the J call may be wrong. Per the germline V gene, CDR1 is SGHTA and CDR2 is FQGTGA. The CDR3 sequence is 17 residues long. The CDR3 nucleotides read TGTGCCAGCAGCTTAAATACCCTAGCAGGGGCGGGGGCTGAGCAGTTCTTC. Protein product: CASSLNTLAGAGAEQFF.

This clonotype was recorded a few times. The chain combines TRBV4-2 with TRBJ2-3; 13 bases agree with TRBD2. The CDR3 has 17 amino acids. Trimming removed 0 bases from V and 9 bases from J; junction bases left unmatched: 9. Germline values: CDR1 LGHNA, CDR2 YNFKEQ. Written as DNA, the CDR3 is TGTGCCAGCAGCCAAGATCCCGCTGGACTAGCGGGAGTAACGCAGTATTTT. Translating gives CASSQDPAGLAGVTQYF.

The table lists this clonotype with a few counts. This chain uses TRBV4-2 with TRBJ2-5; D might be TRBD1 (6 bases). The DNA end is more similar to TRBJ2-7, so the J call may be wrong. The germline V gene encodes CDR1 LGHNA and CDR2 YNFKEQ. The CDR3 consists of 15 residues. CDR3 nucleotides: TGTGCCAGCAGCCAACCTGCACAGGGACCTGGCGAGCAGTACTTC. Encoded protein: CASSQPAQGPGEQYF.

This clonotype showed up just a few times. The chain couples TRBV11-2 to TRBJ2-1, with TRBD2 identical over 9 bases. Germline CDR1 and CDR2: SGHAT and FQNNGV. V lost 0 bases to trimming and J lost 8 bases; unmatched junction nucleotides: 11. The CDR3 extends over 17 amino acids. The CDR3 protein is CASSLDGGGTSFDEQFF. The CDR3 nucleotides read TGTGCCAGCAGCTTAGATGGTGGGGGGACTAGCTTCGATGAGCAGTTCTTC.

This clonotype has a handful of counts. Relative to the germline gene, one junction end is altered; a read error may explain this. This rearrangement joins TRBV7-2 to TRBJ2-5; D gene uncertain. CDR3 size: 14 residues. Germline V gene sequence: CDR1 SGHTA, CDR2 FQGNSA. CDR3 in DNA: TGTGCCAGCAGCTTACCTGGTAGTGGATTGCTTTTGAACTTC. Protein sequence: CASSLPGSGLLLNF.

The rearrangement joins TRBV2 to TRBJ2-5; no clear D gene. The germline V gene encodes CDR1 SNHLY and CDR2 FYNNEI. The V end lost 8 bases, the J end lost 1 base, and 17 bases lay between the germline ends. The CDR3 spans 15 residues. CDR3 DNA sequence: TGTGCCAGCGGGGAACGGTTGGGCCTCCAAGAGACCCAGTACTTC. It specifies CASGERLGLQETQYF.

To note about this clonotype: The junction departs from the called germline gene at one end, perhaps through a read error. The V call is TRBV5-4, the J call TRBJ2-2; tentative D call: TRBD2 (7 bases). CDR1 is SGHNT and CDR2 is YYREEE in the germline V gene (reference sequence). The CDR3 consists of 17 residues. CDR3 in amino acids: CASSLGGPLPNTGELFF. CDR3 coding DNA: TGTGCCAGCAGTTTGGGGGGGCCGCTACCGAACACCGGGGAGCTGTTTTTT.

In its sample, this clonotype was seen a few times. This rearrangement joins TRBV10-3 to TRBJ1-3; TRBD1 matches 9 bases. Trimming cost V 6 bases and J 1 base; bases outside gene matches: 4. This CDR3 is 15 amino acids long. Germline V gene sequence: CDR1 ENHRY, CDR2 SYGVKD. DNA of the CDR3: TGTGCCATCAGAGGACAGGGGAATTCTGGAAACACCATATATTTT. This gives the protein CAIRGQGNSGNTIYF.

Details on this clonotype: A much larger clone differs by one base, so this may be a read error. V usage is TRBV28 and J usage is TRBJ1-4, with TRBD1 matching over 7 bases. CDR1 MDHEN and CDR2 SYDVKM come from the germline V gene. Trimming removed 8 bases from V and 3 bases from J; junction bases left unmatched: 15. CDR3 size: 17 residues. The CDR3 nucleotides read TGTGCCAGCCTTACGGGACAGTTCATTGCAGCTAATGAAAAACTGTTTTTT. It translates to CASLTGQFIAANEKLFF.

The V gene is TRBV5-1, the J gene TRBJ2-5; 8 nucleotides line up with TRBD1. Germline V gene lookup returns CDR1 SGHRS and CDR2 YFSETQ. Germline trimming cut 1 base from V and 4 bases from J; bases unmatched to any gene: 15. The CDR3 has 18 residues. In nucleotides, the CDR3 is TGCGCCAGCAGCTTGAGCGGACAGGGACCTCCCCCGCGAGAGACCCAGTACTTC. It encodes CASSLSGQGPPPRETQYF.

The chain combines TRBV12-3 or TRBV12-4 with TRBJ2-5; 14 bases are shared with TRBD2. Trimming at V came to 6 bases and at J to 4 bases, leaving 10 bases not matched to a gene. This CDR3 comprises 17 residues. The CDR3 DNA is TGTGCCAGCAGCCCGGGACTAGCGGGAGTCGGGGGAGAGACCCAGTACTTC. This translates into CASSPGLAGVGGETQYF.

This clonotype has more than one count but fewer than ten. The chain recombines TRBV4-1 with TRBJ2-2, with a possible D match to TRBD2 (5 bases). CDR1 is MGHRA, CDR2 YSYEKL, per germline. Deletions cut 1 base from V and 7 bases from J, with 13 bases between. CDR3 length equals 15 residues. This CDR3 reads CASSQADYRNGELFF. CDR3 coding DNA: TGCGCCAGCAGCCAAGCCGACTATCGTAACGGGGAGCTGTTTTTT.

As for this clonotype: The junction differs from germline at one of its ends, possibly a read error. V and J are TRBV18 and TRBJ2-5; D gene unclear. The CDR3 runs 13 residues. Per the germline V gene, CDR1 is KGHSH and CDR2 is LQKENI. The CDR3 here is CASSPSQEETRYF. As DNA, the CDR3 is TGTGCCAGCTCACCGAGCCAAGAAGAGACCCGGTACTTC.

The genes are TRBV3-1 and TRBJ2-4; D perhaps matches TRBD2 (5 bases). The V and J ends lost 6 bases and 0 bases respectively, with 15 bases between them. Germline CDR1 and CDR2: LGHDT and YNNKEL (reference sequence). This CDR3 region has 16 residues. CDR3 DNA: TGTGCCAGCAGTCCAGCCAACGGGGAAGCCAAAAACATTCAGTACTTC. Its protein is CASSPANGEAKNIQYF.

Remarks on this clonotype: Its ends do not fully match the called genes, so a read error is possible. The chain employs TRBV11-1 and TRBJ2-2; no clear D gene. This CDR3 contains 13 residues. The germline V gene has CDR1 SGHAT and CDR2 FQDESV (reference sequence). CDR3 sequence: CACSSTVDGELFF. DNA for the CDR3: TGTGCCTGCAGCTCGACTGTCGACGGGGAGCTGTTTTTT.

The chain combines TRBV14 with TRBJ2-3; 7 bases match TRBD1. J lost 5 bases, V lost 2 bases, and 16 bases had no gene match. The CDR3 runs 18 residues. Germline CDR1 and CDR2: SGHDN and FVKESK. For the CDR3, the DNA is TGTGCCAGCAGCCAACGGAGACAGGGCTTTGAACCCCGAGATACGCAGTATTTT. Its protein product is CASSQRRQGFEPRDTQYF. Variable domain in full (rest from reference TRBV14 and TRBJ2-3): EAGVTQFPSHSVIEKGQTVTLRCDPISGHDNLYWYRRVMGKEIKFLLHFVKESKQDESGMPNNRFLAERTGGTYSTLKVQPAELEDSGVYFCASSQRRQGFEPRDTQYFGPGTRLTVL.